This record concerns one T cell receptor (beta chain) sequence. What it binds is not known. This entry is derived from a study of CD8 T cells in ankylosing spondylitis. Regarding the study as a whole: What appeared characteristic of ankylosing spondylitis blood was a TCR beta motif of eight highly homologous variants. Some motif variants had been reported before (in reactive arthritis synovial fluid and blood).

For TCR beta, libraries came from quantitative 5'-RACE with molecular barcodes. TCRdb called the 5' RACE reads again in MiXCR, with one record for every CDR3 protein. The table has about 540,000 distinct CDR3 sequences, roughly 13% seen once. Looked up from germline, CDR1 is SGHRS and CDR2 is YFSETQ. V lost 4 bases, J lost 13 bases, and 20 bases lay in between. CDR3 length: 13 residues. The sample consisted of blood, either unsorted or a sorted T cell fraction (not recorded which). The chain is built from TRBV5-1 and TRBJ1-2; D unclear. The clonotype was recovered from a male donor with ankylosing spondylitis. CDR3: CASSEGARAFGTF. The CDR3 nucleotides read TGCGCCAGCAGCGAAGGTGCTAGGGCTTTCGGCACCTTC.